Detailed here is one T cell receptor (beta chain). Its specificity is unknown. The sample comes from a study of long-term antiretroviral therapy in people with HIV. Study conclusions and caveats: It was observed that HIV repertoires exhibited narrower CDR3 length ranges than controls.

The CDR3 spans 19 residues. Germline values: CDR1 SGHDT, CDR2 YYEEEE. Trimming took 0 bases from V and 4 from J, leaving 20 bases between them. Assay version v3.0 of immunoSEQ was used, and it was run at survey level. This table comes from immunoSEQ multiplex PCR, and its TCRdb copy is limited to in-frame clones, with some not included. The data hold roughly 25,000 clones, with around 79% observed a single time. The TCR comes from a man aged 25 to 40 with HIV. The input for sequencing was unsorted PBMCs, taken 2.1 years after starting antiretroviral therapy. V and J are TRBV5-6 and TRBJ2-6; a possible D gene is TRBD1 (5 bases). This CDR3 reads CASSLVWAGPGSGANVLTF. For the CDR3, the DNA is TGTGCCAGCAGCTTGGTTTGGGCAGGGCCTGGGTCCGGGGCCAACGTCCTGACTTTC.